Each of the 28 T cell receptor beta chains below was sequenced from the same sample in a study of T cell responses to AZD1222 COVID-19 vaccine. Sequenced by immunoSEQ multiplex PCR; TCRdb stores in-frame clones only, minus some. The sample records 80,000 to 95,000 clones, around 87% being singletons. Sequenced material: peripheral blood, taken on day 0 of MenACWY control vaccination. Receptors were obtained from an adult in good health.

The chain employs TRBV6-5 and TRBJ1-1; TRBD1 agrees at 7 bases. The V and J ends lost 6 bases and 1 base, in that order; junction bases with no gene match: 8. The germline V gene encodes CDR1 MNHEY and CDR2 SVGAGI. CDR3 size: 15 residues. The CDR3, as DNA: TGTGCCAGCAGGCCGGACCACAGGGGGAACACTGAAGCTTTCTTT. Translating gives CASRPDHRGNTEAFF.

This rearrangement joins TRBV10-2 to TRBJ1-4; D unresolved. Trimming left V 2 bases short and J 0 bases short, with 7 bases between. The CDR3 has 15 residues. Germline CDR1 and CDR2: WSHSY and SAAADI. CDR3 DNA: TGCGCCAGCAGTGAGGTCGGGGCAACTAATGAAAAACTGTTTTTT. This encodes CASSEVGATNEKLFF.

The V gene is TRBV28, the J gene TRBJ1-2; D is uncertain. The germline CDR1 and CDR2 sequences are MDHEN and SYDVKM. V lost 3 bases and J 5 bases, leaving 7 bases between the germline ends. The CDR3 contains 12 residues. The CDR3 protein is CASSFSDYGYTF. The CDR3 nucleotides are TGTGCCAGCAGTTTCTCAGATTATGGCTACACCTTC.

V gene TRBV4-1 combines with J gene TRBJ1-5; D unresolved. The germline V and J ends were trimmed by 0 bases and 10 bases, with 10 bases remaining between them. Germline V CDR1 and CDR2: MGHRA, YSYEKL. This CDR3 is built from 13 residues. The CDR3 is CASSQDRGGPQHF. The DNA of the CDR3 is TGCGCCAGCAGCCAAGATCGCGGAGGACCCCAGCATTTT.

The chain joins TRBV28 to TRBJ2-2, with a weak D call TRBD2 (6 bases). With 7 bases removed from V and 5 bases from J, the gap between germline ends came to 14 bases. This CDR3 has 14 residues. CDR1 is MDHEN, CDR2 SYDVKM, per germline. DNA of the CDR3: TGTGCCAGCAATTACGCCGCGGGGACCGGGGAGCTGTTTTTT. Translating gives CASNYAAGTGELFF.

This chain links TRBV6-5 with TRBJ2-1; TRBD2 matches at 10 bases. Germline CDR1 reads MNHEY; CDR2 reads SVGAGI. The CDR3 is 14 amino acids. With 6 bases clipped from V and 5 bases from J, the junction kept 4 bases outside the gene matches. Here the CDR3 reads CASRTSGYDNEQFF. The CDR3 DNA reads as TGTGCCAGCAGGACTAGCGGGTACGACAATGAGCAGTTCTTC.

V and J are TRBV27 and TRBJ2-2, with D possibly matching TRBD2 (6 bases). Looked up from germline, CDR1 is MNHEY and CDR2 is SMNVEV (reference sequence). The CDR3 runs to 13 residues. The V and J ends lost 11 bases and 2 bases respectively, with 12 bases between them. The CDR3 loop is CAGGNTNTGELFF. DNA of the CDR3: TGTGCCGGCGGGAACACTAACACCGGGGAGCTGTTTTTT.

This chain connects TRBV30 to TRBJ1-1; D uncertain. The CDR3 consists of 13 residues. The germline V and J ends were trimmed by 0 bases and 0 bases, with 5 bases remaining between them. The germline V gene encodes CDR1 GTSNPN and CDR2 SVGIG (reference sequence). The CDR3 spells CAWSVNLNTEAFF. The CDR3 coding sequence is TGTGCCTGGAGTGTAAACCTGAACACTGAAGCTTTCTTT.

This clone was seen a single time. CDR3: CASSLIQGISNQPQHF. The DNA of the CDR3 is TGTGCCAGCAGTCTAATACAGGGGATCAGCAATCAGCCCCAGCATTTT. V is TRBV28 and J is TRBJ1-5; 7 bases agree with TRBD1. V gave up 5 bases and J gave up 1 base; unmatched junction bases: 8. The germline CDR1 and CDR2 sequences are MDHEN and SYDVKM. CDR3 length: 16 residues.

V gene TRBV19 combines with J gene TRBJ1-4, with unresolved D. The ends were cut back, 3 bases at V and 0 bases at J, with 8 bases in the middle. This CDR3 region has 15 residues. Germline V gene sequence: CDR1 LNHDA, CDR2 SQIVND (reference sequence). CDR3 bases: TGTGCCAGTAGTATTTCGACAACAACTAATGAAAAACTGTTTTTT. This sequence encodes CASSISTTTNEKLFF.

The gene calls are TRBV30 and TRBJ1-5, with D unclear. CDR1 and CDR2 from the germline V gene are GTSNPN and SVGIG (reference sequence). CDR3 length: 15 residues. V shed 0 bases and J shed 7 bases, with 16 bases lying between them. CDR3 nucleotide sequence: TGTGCCTGGAGTGTTTATGGTGTGTTGGGCCAGCCCCAGCATTTT. Amino acids: CAWSVYGVLGQPQHF.

The chain is built from TRBV29-1 and TRBJ2-7; D tentatively reads TRBD1 or TRBD2 (5 bases each). Trimming removed 4 bases at V and 3 bases at J, with 13 bases between. The CDR3 loop spans 13 amino acids. Germline-derived CDR1 and CDR2 are SQVTM and ANQGSEA. The CDR3 region has the DNA TGCAGCGTTGGCGGGTCAGGGTTCTACGAGCAGTACTTC. Its protein is CSVGGSGFYEQYF.

V gene TRBV6-5 combines with J gene TRBJ2-3; possibly TRBD2 for D (5 bases). The V end lost 8 bases, the J end lost 5 bases, and 17 bases lay between the germline ends. Per the germline V gene, CDR1 is MNHEY and CDR2 is SVGAGI. The CDR3 runs 14 residues. The DNA of the CDR3 is TGTGCCAGCTCCCGAGGGCAGGCCAGAGATACGCAGTATTTT. Its translation: CASSRGQARDTQYF.

The chain couples TRBV9 to TRBJ2-1; TRBD2 matches at 14 bases. Losses at the gene ends were 4 bases for V and 2 bases for J; bases not matched to a gene: 8. Looked up from germline, CDR1 is SGDLS and CDR2 is YYNGEE. The CDR3 consists of 18 residues. The CDR3 DNA reads as TGTGCCAGCAGCCTCTCCGGGACTAGCGGGAGCCCCTACAATGAGCAGTTCTTC. It codes for CASSLSGTSGSPYNEQFF.

This clone was picked up a small number of times. V usage is TRBV28 and J usage is TRBJ1-5; a possible D gene is TRBD1 (5 bases). Germline V lookup: CDR1 MDHEN, CDR2 SYDVKM. The CDR3 contains 14 residues. V was clipped by 3 bases and J by 10 bases, with 16 bases between them. This CDR3 reads CASSLRSGRRPQHF. CDR3 DNA: TGTGCCAGCAGTTTGAGGTCAGGGCGGCGTCCCCAGCATTTT.

The chain recombines TRBV19 with TRBJ1-5, with a possible D match to TRBD1 (6 bases). The CDR3 covers 15 residues. Looked up from germline, CDR1 is LNHDA and CDR2 is SQIVND (reference sequence). V was clipped by 4 bases and J by 1 base, with 11 bases between them. CDR3 amino acids: CASSTRGTSNQPQHF. Here the CDR3 DNA reads TGTGCCAGTAGTACCCGTGGGACAAGCAATCAGCCCCAGCATTTT. Drawing the rest from reference TRBV19 and TRBJ1-5, the complete variable domain is DGGITQSPKYLFRKEGQNVTLSCEQNLNHDAMYWYRQDPGQGLRLIYYSQIVNDFQKGDIAEGYSVSREKKESFPLTVTSAQKNPTAFYLCASSTRGTSNQPQHFGDGTRLSIL.

The J gene is TRBJ1-1, the V gene TRBV30; D unclear. V was trimmed by 4 bases and J by 4 bases, leaving 7 bases between them. The CDR3 is 11 residues long. Germline values: CDR1 GTSNPN, CDR2 SVGIG (reference sequence). CDR3 sequence: CAWMLGTEAFF. The CDR3 region has the DNA TGTGCCTGGATGTTAGGCACTGAAGCTTTCTTT.

The chain's CDR3 is CASSKDANVYGLAGGPVGEQFF. The CDR3 nucleotides read TGTGCCAGCAGCAAAGATGCTAATGTGTACGGACTAGCGGGAGGGCCTGTTGGTGAGCAGTTCTTC. The chain links TRBV21-1 to TRBJ2-1; the table's TRBD2 call for D was not verified on the DNA. TRBV21-1 is labeled a pseudogene. This CDR3 has 22 residues.

This rearrangement joins TRBV13 to TRBJ1-5; maybe TRBD1 (5 bases). CDR3 length: 14 residues. Germline loops: CDR1 PRHDT, CDR2 FYEKMQ (reference sequence). V was cut by 0 bases and J by 7 bases, with 10 bases left in between. The CDR3 nucleotides are TGTGCCAGCAGCTTAGGTAGGGGCAGACAGCCCCAGCATTTT. Its translation: CASSLGRGRQPQHF.

This chain uses TRBV12-3 or TRBV12-4 with TRBJ2-7, with 7 bases that match TRBD2. Trimming at V came to 3 bases and at J to 2 bases, leaving 1 base not matched to a gene. This CDR3 is built from 13 residues. The CDR3 region has the DNA TGTGCCAGCAGTTTTGGGACTACCTACGAGCAGTACTTC. It yields the protein CASSFGTTYEQYF.

The CDR3 loop is CASTPGRYNEQFF. The DNA for the CDR3 is TGTGCCAGCACGCCGGGGAGGTACAATGAGCAGTTCTTC. The chain employs TRBV2 and TRBJ2-1; possibly TRBD2 for D (6 bases). From germline, CDR1 is SNHLY and CDR2 FYNNEI. V lost 7 bases to trimming and J lost 4 bases, with 11 bases between them. The CDR3 is 13 residues long.

V is TRBV12-3 or TRBV12-4 and J is TRBJ2-1; no reliable D call. This CDR3 spans 13 amino acids. Trimming shortened V by 4 bases and J by 4 bases, and 8 bases separated the two germline ends. CDR3 protein: CASSSTLYNEQFF. The CDR3 DNA sequence: TGTGCCAGCAGTTCCACTTTGTACAATGAGCAGTTCTTC.

The V call is TRBV5-1, the J call TRBJ2-7, with a possible D match to TRBD2 (6 bases). The CDR3 spans 15 residues. Germline loops: CDR1 SGHRS, CDR2 YFSETQ. V lost 0 bases and J lost 5, with 15 bases in between. The CDR3 bases are TGCGCCAGCAGCTTGGCGACTATAGCGGCGGACGAGCAGTACTTC. This codes for CASSLATIAADEQYF.

The gene calls are TRBV6-4 and TRBJ2-3; D is ambiguous. CDR3 length: 14 residues. The ends were cut back, 4 bases at V and 0 bases at J, with 8 bases in the middle. From germline, CDR1 is MRHNA and CDR2 SNTAGT. The CDR3 spells CASSASLSTDTQYF. In nucleotides, the CDR3 is TGTGCCAGCAGTGCATCACTCAGCACAGATACGCAGTATTTT.

This clone was seen just once. V usage is TRBV11-2 and J usage is TRBJ2-5, with 11 bases fitting TRBD2. Germline lookup yields CDR1 SGHAT and CDR2 FQNNGV. The CDR3 extends over 14 amino acids. J was trimmed by 4 bases and V by 5 bases; bases with no gene match: 3. As DNA, the CDR3 is TGTGCCAGCAGCGAACTAGCGGGAGTAGAGACCCAGTACTTC. It translates to CASSELAGVETQYF. Full variable domain (remainder filled in from reference TRBV11-2 and TRBJ2-5): EAGVAQSPRYKIIEKRQSVAFWCNPISGHATLYWYQQILGQGPKLLIQFQNNGVVDDSQLPKDRFSAERLKGVDSTLKIQPAKLEDSAVYLCASSELAGVETQYFGPGTRLLVL.

The chain carries TRBV6-5 and TRBJ2-1, with TRBD2 as a possible D gene (7 bases). V was clipped by 8 bases and J by 10 bases, with 21 bases between them. CDR1 is MNHEY and CDR2 is SVGAGI in the germline V gene. CDR3 length equals 14 residues. In nucleotides, the CDR3 is TGTGCCAGCGCGGGGGCTAGCGGAGACTACGAGCAGTTCTTC. It specifies CASAGASGDYEQFF.

Here the CDR3 reads CAITGTGVYNEQFF. The CDR3 DNA is TGTGCCATCACCGGGACAGGGGTCTACAATGAGCAGTTCTTC. The rearrangement uses TRBV6-5 and TRBJ2-1; 10 bases map to TRBD1. Germline-derived CDR1 and CDR2 are MNHEY and SVGAGI. The CDR3 spans 14 residues. V was clipped by 10 bases and J by 3 bases; unmatched bases: 6.

The CDR3 DNA reads as TGTGCCAGCAGCCCTGACTGGGGGGTGAACACTGAAGCTTTCTTT. Residues: CASSPDWGVNTEAFF. This rearrangement joins TRBV7-9 to TRBJ1-1, with D tentatively TRBD1 (5 bases). This CDR3 contains 15 residues. The V and J ends lost 5 bases and 0 bases respectively, with 13 bases between them. The germline V gene encodes CDR1 SEHNR and CDR2 FQNEAQ (reference sequence).